This T cell receptor (beta chain) was obtained from a study of T cells of healthy individuals. The sample holds many counts of this clonotype. TCRdb reanalysed the 5' RACE reads using MiXCR and keeps one entry per CDR3 protein. The data contain about 63,000 distinct CDR3 sequences, around 16% of them singletons. This clonotype originated in a human donor in good health.

The CDR3 region has the DNA TGTGCCAGCAGGCGAACGGGACAGGGAAACTACGAGCAGTACTTC. Its protein is CASRRTGQGNYEQYF. The chain carries TRBV6-5 and TRBJ2-7, with 9 bases aligning to TRBD1. The germline V gene has CDR1 MNHEY and CDR2 SVGAGI. With 6 bases clipped from V and 3 bases from J, the junction kept 9 bases outside the gene matches. The CDR3 covers 15 residues.